This T cell receptor (beta chain) is drawn from a study of tumour-infiltrating T cells in Burkitt lymphoma. The protocol was immunoSEQ multiplex PCR, while the TCRdb copy is restricted to in-frame clones and leaves out a portion. The sample consists of 13,000 to 15,000 clones, less than 90% of them appearing once. The germline V gene encodes CDR1 SGHAT and CDR2 FQNNGV. The CDR3 loop spans 14 amino acids. V lost 0 bases and J 5 bases, leaving 10 bases between the germline ends. The source is a human donor with diffuse large B-cell lymphoma. What was sequenced was tumor tissue. This chain uses TRBV11-2 with TRBJ1-2; unclear D gene. The CDR3 sequence: CASSLDPDQYGYTF. The CDR3 nucleotides read TGTGCCAGCAGCTTAGATCCAGATCAGTATGGCTACACCTTC.